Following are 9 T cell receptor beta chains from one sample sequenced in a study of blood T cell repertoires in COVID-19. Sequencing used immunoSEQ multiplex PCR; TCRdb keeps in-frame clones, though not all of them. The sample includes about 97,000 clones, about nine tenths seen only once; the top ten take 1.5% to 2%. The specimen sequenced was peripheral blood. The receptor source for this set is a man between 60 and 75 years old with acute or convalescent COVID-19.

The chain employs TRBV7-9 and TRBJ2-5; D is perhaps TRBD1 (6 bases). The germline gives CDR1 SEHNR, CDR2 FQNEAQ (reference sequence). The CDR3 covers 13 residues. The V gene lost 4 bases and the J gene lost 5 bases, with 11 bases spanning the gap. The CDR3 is CASSSYRVETQYF. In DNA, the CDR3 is TGTGCCAGCAGCTCCTACAGGGTGGAGACCCAGTACTTC.

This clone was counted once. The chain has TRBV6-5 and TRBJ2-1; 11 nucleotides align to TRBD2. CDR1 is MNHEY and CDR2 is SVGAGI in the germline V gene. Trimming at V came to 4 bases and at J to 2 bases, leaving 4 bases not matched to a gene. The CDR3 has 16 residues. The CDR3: CASSLQGLAAYNEQFF. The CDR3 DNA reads TGTGCCAGCAGTTTGCAGGGACTAGCGGCCTACAATGAGCAGTTCTTC.

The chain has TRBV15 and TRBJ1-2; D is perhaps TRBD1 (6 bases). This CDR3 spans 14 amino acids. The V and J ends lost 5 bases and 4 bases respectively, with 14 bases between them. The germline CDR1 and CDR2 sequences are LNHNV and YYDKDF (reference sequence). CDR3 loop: CATSDKDSIYGYTF. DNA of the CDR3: TGTGCCACCAGCGATAAGGACAGTATCTATGGCTACACCTTC.

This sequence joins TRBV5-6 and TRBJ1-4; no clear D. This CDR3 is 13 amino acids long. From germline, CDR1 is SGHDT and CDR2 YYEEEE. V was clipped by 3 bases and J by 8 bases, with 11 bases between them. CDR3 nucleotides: TGTGCCAGCAGCTCAACCCCCAGGGAAAAACTGTTTTTT. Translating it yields CASSSTPREKLFF.

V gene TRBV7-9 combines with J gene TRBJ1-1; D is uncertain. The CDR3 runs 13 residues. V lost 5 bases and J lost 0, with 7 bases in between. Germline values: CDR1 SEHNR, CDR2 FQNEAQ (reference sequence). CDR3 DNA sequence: TGTGCCAGCAGCCCGTACATGAACACTGAAGCTTTCTTT. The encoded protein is CASSPYMNTEAFF.

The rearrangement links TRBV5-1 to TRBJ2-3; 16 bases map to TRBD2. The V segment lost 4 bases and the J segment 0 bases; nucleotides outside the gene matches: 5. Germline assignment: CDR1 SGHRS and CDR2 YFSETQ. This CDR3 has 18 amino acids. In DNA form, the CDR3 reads TGCGCCAGCAGCAAGCCGGGACTAGCGGGGGGGAGCACAGATACGCAGTATTTT. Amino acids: CASSKPGLAGGSTDTQYF.

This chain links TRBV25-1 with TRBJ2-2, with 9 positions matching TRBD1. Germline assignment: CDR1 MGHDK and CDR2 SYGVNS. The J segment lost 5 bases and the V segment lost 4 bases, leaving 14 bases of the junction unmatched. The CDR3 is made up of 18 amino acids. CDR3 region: CASSGTTGGSIGTGELFF. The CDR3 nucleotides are TGTGCCAGCAGTGGAACCACAGGGGGCTCCATTGGGACCGGGGAGCTGTTTTTT. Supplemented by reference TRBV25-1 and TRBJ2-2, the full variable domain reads EADIYQTPRYLVIGTGKKITLECSQTMGHDKMYWYQQDPGMELHLIHYSYGVNSTEKGDLSSESTVSRIRTEHFPLTLESARPSHTSQYLCASSGTTGGSIGTGELFFGEGSRLTVL.

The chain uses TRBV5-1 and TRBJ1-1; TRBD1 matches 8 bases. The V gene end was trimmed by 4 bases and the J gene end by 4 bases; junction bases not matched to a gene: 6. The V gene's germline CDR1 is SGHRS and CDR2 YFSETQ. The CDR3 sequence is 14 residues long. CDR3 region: CASSPTGVRTEAFF. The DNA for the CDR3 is TGCGCCAGCAGCCCGACAGGGGTTCGCACTGAAGCTTTCTTT. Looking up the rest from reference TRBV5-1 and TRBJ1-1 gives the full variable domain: KAGVTQTPRYLIKTRGQQVTLSCSPISGHRSVSWYQQTPGQGLQFLFEYFSETQRNKGNFPGRFSGRQFSNSRSEMNVSTLELGDSALYLCASSPTGVRTEAFFGQGTRLTVV.

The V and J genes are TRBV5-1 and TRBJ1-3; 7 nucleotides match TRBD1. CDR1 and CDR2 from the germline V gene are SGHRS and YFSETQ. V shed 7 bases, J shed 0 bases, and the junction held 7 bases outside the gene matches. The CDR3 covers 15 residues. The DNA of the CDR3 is TGCGCCAGCGCCTCGACAGGGAGCTCTGGAAACACCATATATTTT. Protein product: CASASTGSSGNTIYF.